The text below deals with one T cell receptor (beta chain). Its antigen is still unknown. Qualities for individual bases were not recorded, and no much larger clone is one base off. The method behind the library was the immunoSEQ multiplex PCR assay. The source is immuneACCESS, and TCRdb retained only in-frame sequences with V and J called. Part of the clones is not carried over; for the studies checked, unresolved V genes explain less than half of this, and the remainder is unexplained. Across this sample there are about 83,000 clones, with 91% seen only once. Together, the top ten hold 15% to 20% of the sample. The source of the sample is a study of control samples from healthy donors and cancer patients (TCRdb year 2020). Germline trimming: 8 bases from V, 8 bases from J; junction bases outside gene matches: 5. The CDR3, cysteine through phenylalanine, is 13 amino acids long. Only the CDR3 region is kept as DNA, spanning 39 bases read in frame from base 1. Taken from the germline V gene (reference sequence), the CDR1 and CDR2 loops are MNHNY and SVGAGI.

The material sequenced was blood. The sequence derives from a man in his forties or fifties in good health. The V gene is TRBV6-6 and the J gene is TRBJ2-1; 11 of the junction bases match TRBD2. The CDR3 corresponds to CASLAGGLYEQFF. DNA sequence: TGTGCCAGCTTAGCGGGGGGGCTCTATGAGCAGTTCTTC.